Listed here are 15 T cell receptor beta chains from one sample, sequenced in a study of blood T cell repertoires in COVID-19. Using immunoSEQ multiplex PCR, the repertoire was profiled, and TCRdb retains in-frame clones only, with some absent. Of approximately 140,000 clones listed, 75% to 90% are singletons. The sequenced sample was peripheral blood. These receptors came from a man aged 65 to 85 with acute or convalescent COVID-19.

V is TRBV7-3 and J is TRBJ2-1; TRBD2 matches at 8 bases. The CDR3 is 15 residues long. The V segment lost 4 bases and the J segment 3 bases; nucleotides outside the gene matches: 5. Germline assignment: CDR1 SGHTA and CDR2 FQGTGA. In nucleotides, the CDR3 is TGTGCCAGCAGCTCGGGAGGGCCCTACTACAATGAGCAGTTCTTC. Residues: CASSSGGPYYNEQFF.

This clone was seen only a few times. V gene TRBV6-6 combines with J gene TRBJ2-5, with 10 bases aligning to TRBD1. CDR1 is MNHNY, CDR2 SVGAGI, per germline (reference sequence). The CDR3 sequence is 13 residues long. V lost 10 bases and J lost 5; bases outside the gene matches: 7. The CDR3 DNA is TGTGCCACACGACAGGGGGCGGGTGAGACCCAGTACTTC. Its protein is CATRQGAGETQYF.

J is TRBJ2-3 and V is TRBV11-1, with a weak D call TRBD2 (6 bases). Between the trimmed V and J ends, which lost 5 bases and 2 bases, there was a span of 17 bases. Germline CDR1 SGHAT, CDR2 FQDESV (reference sequence). The CDR3 has 16 residues. The CDR3 spells CASSRRLGGDTDTQYF. In DNA form, the CDR3 reads TGTGCCAGCAGCCGCCGACTGGGCGGGGACACAGATACGCAGTATTTT.

This clone appeared a few times. Here the CDR3 reads CASSQGDLTGKNIQYF. CDR3 in DNA: TGTGCCAGCAGCCAAGGGGACTTAACAGGCAAAAACATTCAGTACTTC. The chain carries TRBV4-2 and TRBJ2-4; a possible D gene is TRBD2 (6 bases). Germline V gene sequence: CDR1 LGHNA, CDR2 YNFKEQ. CDR3 size: 16 residues. V was shortened by 1 base and J by 3 bases, with 13 bases between the two germline ends.

The chain uses TRBV9 and TRBJ2-1; D not certain. Trimming shortened V by 0 bases and J by 0 bases, and 10 bases separated the two germline ends. CDR1 is SGDLS, CDR2 YYNGEE, per germline. This CDR3 is 16 amino acids long. CDR3 DNA: TGTGCCAGCAGCGTAGGGGCTCTTTTCTCCTACAATGAGCAGTTCTTC. This sequence encodes CASSVGALFSYNEQFF.

The chain recombines TRBV12-3 or TRBV12-4 with TRBJ1-4; 7 bases map to TRBD1. The CDR3 is 13 residues long. Trimming took 6 bases from V and 7 from J; bases not matched to a gene: 5. Here the CDR3 DNA reads TGTGCCAGCAGGGAGGGGGCATCTGAAAAACTGTTTTTT. Encoded protein: CASREGASEKLFF.

V is TRBV7-9 and J is TRBJ2-7, with 8 bases matching TRBD1. With V trimmed by 6 bases and J by 0 bases, 7 bases remained unmatched. The CDR3 runs to 15 residues. Germline V lookup: CDR1 SEHNR, CDR2 FQNEAQ (reference sequence). CDR3 amino acids: CASSLGQASSYEQYF. CDR3 coding DNA: TGTGCCAGCAGTCTGGGACAGGCGAGCTCCTACGAGCAGTACTTC.

The rearrangement uses TRBV5-6 and TRBJ2-3, with TRBD2 as a possible D gene (6 bases). CDR3 length equals 16 residues. Germline V gene data show CDR1 as SGHDT and CDR2 as YYEEEE. Trimming removed 7 bases from V and 1 base from J, with 19 bases in between. The CDR3 is CASGAGYGEGTDTQYF. The CDR3 region has the DNA TGTGCCAGCGGCGCGGGGTACGGTGAGGGCACAGATACGCAGTATTTT.

This chain links TRBV12-3 or TRBV12-4 with TRBJ2-1; D is ambiguous. The CDR3 runs 11 residues. Trimming removed 6 bases at V and 10 bases at J, with 10 bases between. The CDR3 region has the DNA TGTGCCAGCAGCGCAGGTGGAGAGCAGTTCTTC. Its translation is CASSAGGEQFF.

The gene calls are TRBV5-4 and TRBJ1-6; the match to TRBD1 covers 7 bases. CDR1 and CDR2 from the germline V gene are SGHNT and YYREEE (reference sequence). V shed 4 bases, J shed 7 bases, and the junction held 5 bases outside the gene matches. This CDR3 region has 14 residues. Here the CDR3 DNA reads TGTGCCAGCAGCATTGACAGGGAGAATTCACCCCTCCACTTT. Translated: CASSIDRENSPLHF.

The gene calls are TRBV7-3 and TRBJ1-6, with D maybe TRBD1 (5 bases). Per the germline V gene, CDR1 is SGHTA and CDR2 is FQGTGA. V was cut by 5 bases and J by 11 bases, with 13 bases left in between. The CDR3 is 13 residues long. The CDR3 DNA is TGTGCCAGCAGCCCAGACAGACAGACACCCCTCCACTTT. It codes for CASSPDRQTPLHF.

This chain connects TRBV2 to TRBJ1-4, with D unclear. CDR1 is SNHLY and CDR2 is FYNNEI in the germline V gene. This CDR3 is 13 amino acids long. V lost 4 bases to trimming and J lost 8 bases, with 11 bases between them. Here the CDR3 DNA reads TGTGCCAGCAGTGTTGCGGAACGGGAAAAACTGTTTTTT. It codes for CASSVAEREKLFF.

The CDR3 DNA is TGTGCCAGCAGTGTTGAATCCTACTCTGGAAACACCATATATTTT. Translation: CASSVESYSGNTIYF. This rearrangement joins TRBV2 to TRBJ1-3, with D unresolved. The germline V gene has CDR1 SNHLY and CDR2 FYNNEI. The CDR3 consists of 15 residues. The V end was cut by 4 bases, the J end by 0 bases, with 10 bases between. Using reference TRBV2 and TRBJ1-3 for the parts outside the CDR3, the full variable domain is EPEVTQTPSHQVTQMGQEVILRCVPISNHLYFYWYRQILGQKVEFLVSFYNNEISEKSEIFDDQFSVERPDGSNFTLKIRSTKLEDSAMYFCASSVESYSGNTIYFGEGSWLTVV.

This rearrangement joins TRBV3-1 (or the pseudogene TRBV3-2) to TRBJ2-4, with D perhaps matching TRBD1 (6 bases). V lost 1 base, J lost 9 bases, and 13 bases lay in between. CDR1 and CDR2 (germline): LGHDT, YNNKEL (reference sequence). CDR3 size: 14 residues. The CDR3 DNA sequence: TGTGCCAGCAGCCAAGTGAAAACAGGGACCATTCAGTACTTC. It encodes CASSQVKTGTIQYF.

The CDR3: CSVSNLRGGSLEQYF. In DNA, the CDR3 is TGCAGCGTCTCGAATCTACGGGGCGGGAGTTTAGAGCAGTACTTC. The rearrangement joins TRBV29-1 to TRBJ2-7; 7 bases align to TRBD2. Germline assignment: CDR1 SQVTM and CDR2 ANQGSEA. The V segment lost 6 bases and the J segment 7 bases; nucleotides outside the gene matches: 18. The CDR3 loop spans 15 amino acids.